This TCR beta chain was sequenced in a study of Graves' ophthalmopathy and Graves' hyperthyroidism. Beta-chain TCR CDR3 regions were amplified from RNA transcripts. The library came from an HTBI-primed first-round RT-PCR and a second-round multiplex PCR. MiXCR, run by TCRdb on the multiplex PCR reads, gives a single entry per CDR3 protein. The table includes under 350,000 distinct CDR3 sequences, roughly 16% detected once. The V gene end was trimmed by 5 bases and the J gene end by 0 bases; junction bases not matched to a gene: 7. In germline, CDR1 is DFQATT, CDR2 SNEGSKA (reference sequence). This CDR3 region has 14 residues. In its sample, this clonotype was seen many times.

This clonotype was obtained from an adult man with Graves' ophthalmopathy. Sequencing was performed on peripheral blood. The V call is TRBV20-1, the J call TRBJ2-7, with 7 bases lining up with TRBD1. CDR3 in DNA: TGCAGTGCTGACGACAGGGCCTCCTCCTACGAGCAGTACTTC. Protein: CSADDRASSYEQYF.